One T cell receptor (beta chain) is described in this entry. Its antigen is as yet unknown. It was with 60 Vbeta and 13 Jbeta primers that the PCR ran. TCRdb keeps only in-frame clones here, not all; method: immunoSEQ multiplex PCR. The top ten hold about 4.3% of the sample, which has some 120,000 clones, roughly 66% seen once. Germline values: CDR1 WNHNN, CDR2 SYGVQD (reference sequence). V was cut by 5 bases and J by 4 bases, with 11 bases left in between. The CDR3 sequence is 14 residues long. The sample is drawn from a study of cytomegalovirus exposure and HLA in healthy donors. Study conclusions and caveats: Listed as cytomegalovirus-associated were 150 to 200 TCR beta chains.

While unrecorded immune exposures were likely, the donors were nominally healthy when sampled. Sequenced input: PBMCs. This TCR derives from a man aged 55-75 years in good health and CMV-seropositive. V gene TRBV10-1 combines with J gene TRBJ2-2; weak D call: TRBD2 (5 bases). CDR3 in amino acids: CASSPGISTGELFF. The CDR3 nucleotides read TGCGCCAGCAGTCCGGGGATCTCCACCGGGGAGCTGTTTTTT.